This TCR beta chain was obtained from a study of blood T cell repertoires in COVID-19. Study in general: Spain, Italy and the United States supplied samples that represented acute and convalescent COVID-19. Sources were T cells, B-cell-depleted T cells, or PBMCs; the material itself was cDNA or gDNA.

Method: immunoSEQ multiplex PCR; TCRdb's copy keeps in-frame clones and lacks some. The sample has more than 350,000 clones, about 88% seen once. The CDR3 totals 14 residues. The V segment lost 7 bases and the J segment 3 bases; nucleotides outside the gene matches: 6. Per germline, CDR1 MNHEY and CDR2 SVGAGI. The TCR comes from a woman between 18 and 29 years old who had been exposed to COVID-19. V is TRBV6-5 and J is TRBJ2-7; TRBD1 matches 10 bases. Sequences were obtained from PBMCs or T cells enriched from blood (not recorded which). DNA of the CDR3: TGTGCCAGCACCCGGACAGGGGGAGGCTACGAGCAGTACTTC. Residues: CASTRTGGGYEQYF.